The 10 T cell receptor beta chains below come from one sample, sequenced in a study of monozygotic twins with inflammatory bowel disease. TCRdb reprocessed the 5' RACE reads and reports one entry per CDR3 protein, with no DNA. The sample's table shows approximately 210,000 distinct CDR3 sequences. Sequences were obtained from blood. These receptors originate from a human donor with ulcerative colitis or Crohn's disease, or a healthy co-twin of an affected twin (not recorded which).

CDR3 residues: CASSLAGGLTYEQYF. This chain uses TRBV7-2 with TRBJ2-7; no DNA is available, so the TRBD2 call from TCRdb remains unchecked. CDR1 is SGHTA, CDR2 FQGNSA, per germline. The CDR3 is 15 amino acids.

This sequence joins TRBV7-9 and TRBJ2-2; TCRdb designates TRBD1, a call that cannot be tested without DNA. From germline, CDR1 is SEHNR and CDR2 FQNEAQ (reference sequence). This CDR3 comprises 15 residues. The CDR3 is CASSSGTTNTGELFF.

The chain has TRBV19 and TRBJ2-3; no DNA is available, so the TRBD2 call from TCRdb remains unchecked. Germline V gene data show CDR1 as LNHDA and CDR2 as SQIVND (reference sequence). The CDR3 sequence is 14 residues long. CDR3: CASSFGLLTDTQYF.

Here the CDR3 reads CSAWTSGGAGEQFF. V and J are TRBV20-1 and TRBJ2-1; TCRdb reports TRBD2, a call that lacks DNA to check it against. This CDR3 spans 14 amino acids. Germline V gene data show CDR1 as DFQATT and CDR2 as SNEGSKA (reference sequence).

J is TRBJ2-7 and V is TRBV7-8; TCRdb indicates TRBD1, and absent DNA this call remains unverified. The CDR3 length is 14 residues. Germline lookup yields CDR1 SGHVS and CDR2 FQNEAQ. The chain's CDR3 is CASSNGGGSYIKYF.

V is TRBV3-1 and J is TRBJ2-3; absent DNA, TCRdb's TRBD2 call cannot be checked. This CDR3 spans 14 amino acids. The germline V gene has CDR1 LGHDT and CDR2 YNNKEL (reference sequence). This CDR3 reads CASTGTSSGNTQYF.

The CDR3 sequence: CASSPTDSNVAFF. The chain recombines TRBV5-5 with TRBJ1-1; TCRdb calls TRBD1, which cannot be checked without DNA. Germline V gene data show CDR1 as SGHKS and CDR2 as YYEKEE (reference sequence). This CDR3 is 13 amino acids long.

This chain connects TRBV7-2 to TRBJ2-1; the D call of TRBD2 rests on TCRdb alone, since no DNA is present to check it. CDR3 length equals 16 residues. Germline assignment: CDR1 SGHTA and CDR2 FQGNSA. CDR3 amino acids: CASSLNAGGVYNEQFF.

This chain joins TRBV10-3 and TRBJ1-2; lacking DNA, the TRBD1 call made by TCRdb goes unchecked. The CDR3 is made up of 17 amino acids. In germline, CDR1 is ENHRY, CDR2 SYGVKD. CDR3 in amino acids: CAISKKVLEGSQPGYTF.

The chain joins TRBV5-5 to TRBJ1-2. CDR1 and CDR2 from the germline V gene are SGHKS and YYEKEE (reference sequence). This CDR3 has 14 amino acids. CDR3 region: CASSAGTANYGYTF.